The T cell receptor (beta chain) described here comes from a study of monozygotic twins with inflammatory bowel disease. Study-wide results and caveats: None of the different T cell subtypes could be distinguished from one another.

In germline, CDR1 is SGHAT, CDR2 FQNNGV. This CDR3 region has 18 residues. About this clonotype itself: Its antigen is not identified.

TCRdb re-called the 5' RACE reads and gives one entry per CDR3 protein, without DNA. Its table lists around 400,000 distinct CDR3 sequences. The source is a human donor with ulcerative colitis or Crohn's disease, or a healthy co-twin of an affected twin (not recorded which). This chain connects TRBV11-2 to TRBJ2-7; TCRdb indicates TRBD2, and absent DNA this call remains unverified. The sequenced sample consisted of blood. The CDR3 reads CASSLVGTSGRDGYEQYF.